Below, 9 T cell receptor beta chains from the same sample are listed, as sequenced in a study of beta chain features in type 1 diabetes. Whole-study results and caveats: Shortening of TCRB CDR3s, moderate but significant, appeared in all four CD4+ subsets of Type 1 diabetes patients.

Since all of the isolated RNA was reverse transcribed, expressed TCRB transcripts were what got sequenced. Assay: immunoSEQ multiplex PCR; the TCRdb copy retains only in-frame clones and omits some. The table lists almost 350,000 clones, 9.3% of them singletons. These TCRs are of unknown antigen specificity. The sequenced material came from central memory CD4+ T cells from blood. These receptor sequences come from a man aged 25 to 40 with type 1 diabetes.

This clone turned up a few times. V gene TRBV18 combines with J gene TRBJ2-6; 8 bases align to TRBD2. CDR3 length: 17 residues. Germline CDR1 and CDR2: KGHSH and LQKENI. V shed 4 bases and J 1 base; nucleotides not matched to a gene: 6. The CDR3 protein is CASSLSGGNSGANVLTF. The CDR3 DNA follows: TGTGCCAGCTCACTCAGCGGGGGAAATTCTGGGGCCAACGTCCTGACTTTC.

This clone was seen only a few times. The V gene is TRBV18, the J gene TRBJ2-4; D remains unclear. The CDR3 covers 16 residues. Germline CDR1 KGHSH, CDR2 LQKENI. Trimming removed 3 bases from V and 0 bases from J, with 12 bases in between. This CDR3 is CASSPARTPAKNIQYF. In DNA form, the CDR3 reads TGTGCCAGCTCACCGGCCAGAACCCCAGCCAAAAACATTCAGTACTTC.

V is TRBV7-2 and J is TRBJ2-3; D is possibly TRBD2 (6 bases). The length of the CDR3 is 15 residues. V dropped 1 base and J dropped 4 bases, with 12 bases sitting between them. CDR1 is SGHTA and CDR2 is FQGNSA in the germline V gene. CDR3 residues: CASSLVAGPADTQYF. The CDR3 coding sequence is TGTGCCAGCAGCTTAGTTGCGGGGCCGGCAGATACGCAGTATTTT.

The rearrangement joins TRBV4-3 to TRBJ2-3, with 11 bases lining up with TRBD1. Per the germline V gene, CDR1 is LGHNA and CDR2 is YSLEER. Trimming cost V 3 bases and J 7 bases; bases outside gene matches: 6. There are 15 residues in the CDR3. The CDR3 DNA reads as TGCGCCAGCAGCCATCGGACAGGGGGCGCGCATACGCAGTATTTT. Protein: CASSHRTGGAHTQYF.

J is TRBJ2-7 and V is TRBV30, with TRBD1 as a possible D gene (6 bases). Germline V lookup: CDR1 GTSNPN, CDR2 SVGIG (reference sequence). Trimming shortened V by 6 bases and J by 3 bases, and 15 bases separated the two germline ends. There are 13 residues in the CDR3. This CDR3 reads CACGGQSSYEQYF. CDR3 DNA sequence: TGTGCCTGTGGCGGACAGTCAAGCTACGAGCAGTACTTC.

V gene TRBV27 combines with J gene TRBJ2-7; weak D call: TRBD2 (6 bases). The CDR3 spans 15 residues. The germline V gene encodes CDR1 MNHEY and CDR2 SMNVEV (reference sequence). The V gene lost 0 bases and the J gene lost 0 bases, with 9 bases spanning the gap. The CDR3: CASSLSKEGSYEQYF. The CDR3 DNA is TGTGCCAGCAGTTTATCGAAGGAGGGCTCCTACGAGCAGTACTTC.

The rearrangement joins TRBV2 to TRBJ2-2; 16 bases match TRBD2. The J segment lost 8 bases and the V segment lost 8 bases, leaving 20 bases of the junction unmatched. The CDR3 loop spans 20 amino acids. Germline CDR1 SNHLY, CDR2 FYNNEI. The CDR3 DNA follows: TGTGCCAGCTTCGGCCTTCCGGGACTAGCGGGGGGGCCGAGAACTGGGGAGCTGTTTTTT. Its protein product is CASFGLPGLAGGPRTGELFF.

This clone occurred a few times. The J gene is TRBJ2-7, the V gene TRBV30; possibly TRBD1 for D (5 bases). The germline V and J ends were trimmed by 4 bases and 6 bases, with 13 bases remaining between them. The CDR3 length is 12 residues. CDR1 GTSNPN and CDR2 SVGIG come from the germline V gene (reference sequence). The CDR3 DNA reads TGTGCCTGGAACCTCAGGGTTTCCGAGCAGTACTTC. As protein: CAWNLRVSEQYF.

This clone came up a few times. This sequence joins TRBV4-3 and TRBJ2-3, with D perhaps matching TRBD1 or TRBD2 (5 bases each). Per the germline V gene, CDR1 is LGHNA and CDR2 is YSLEER. The ends were cut back, 3 bases at V and 8 bases at J, with 12 bases in the middle. This CDR3 is 13 amino acids long. CDR3 protein: CASSQGTPSTQYF. Written as DNA, the CDR3 is TGCGCCAGCAGCCAGGGGACCCCGAGTACGCAGTATTTT.